This TCR beta chain was sequenced in a study of blood T cell repertoires in COVID-19. On the study more broadly: The United States, Italy and Spain were the sources of the acute and convalescent COVID-19 samples.

Using immunoSEQ multiplex PCR, the repertoire was profiled, and TCRdb retains in-frame clones only, with some absent. Of 35,000 to 45,000 clones listed, more than 85% are singletons. V lost 5 bases and J 2 bases, leaving 11 bases between the germline ends. The CDR3 runs 13 residues. Germline V gene sequence: CDR1 SQVTM, CDR2 ANQGSEA. This clonotype originated in a woman older than 75 with acute or convalescent COVID-19. What was sequenced was peripheral blood. V gene TRBV29-1 combines with J gene TRBJ2-3; TRBD1 is a possible D gene (5 bases). The CDR3 sequence: CSVFIRVTDTQYF. CDR3 DNA sequence: TGCAGCGTTTTCATCAGGGTCACAGATACGCAGTATTTT.